These 25 T cell receptor beta chains originate from one sample sequenced in a study of monozygotic twins with inflammatory bowel disease (dated by TCRdb to between 2018 and 2021). To prepare the library, 5' RACE was applied. TCRdb shows the sequencer as Illumina HiSeq 2500. After reprocessing by TCRdb, each CDR3 protein sequence is one entry, and no DNA is given. This sample's listing comprises fewer than 550,000 distinct CDR3 sequences. The ten most abundant clones make up roughly 2.5% of the sample. The sequencing sample was made of blood. Receptors were obtained from a human donor with ulcerative colitis or Crohn's disease, or a healthy co-twin of an affected twin (not recorded which).

The chain recombines TRBV2 with TRBJ2-1; TCRdb selects TRBD2, and the lack of DNA leaves this call unchecked. CDR1 SNHLY and CDR2 FYNNEI come from the germline V gene. The CDR3 runs 11 residues. The CDR3 protein is CASAQRAHGIF.

This sequence joins TRBV7-9 and TRBJ1-2; the D gene TCRdb calls, TRBD1, cannot be checked with no DNA. CDR3 length: 13 residues. Germline V CDR1 and CDR2: SEHNR, FQNEAQ (reference sequence). CDR3 in amino acids: CASSPNRGGGYTF.

The chain uses TRBV5-4 and TRBJ1-1; checking the TCRdb D call of TRBD1 is not possible without DNA. The CDR3 loop spans 15 amino acids. The V gene's germline CDR1 is SGHNT and CDR2 YYREEE (reference sequence). The CDR3 protein is CASRTRQGMNTEAFF. The full variable domain, its missing parts supplied by reference TRBV5-4 and TRBJ1-1, is ETGVTQSPTHLIKTRGQQVTLRCSSQSGHNTVSWYQQALGQGPQFIFQYYREEENGRGNFPPRFSGLQFPNYSSELNVNALELDDSALYLCASRTRQGMNTEAFFGQGTRLTVV.

This rearrangement joins TRBV5-6 to TRBJ2-3; TCRdb's assignment of TRBD1 cannot be checked, as there is no DNA. Germline V lookup: CDR1 SGHDT, CDR2 YYEEEE. The CDR3 length is 17 residues. CDR3 sequence reads: CASSLMGGALFTDTQYF.

This chain connects TRBV6-2 or TRBV6-3 to TRBJ1-6; TCRdb's D gene call, TRBD1, goes unchecked for lack of DNA. Germline CDR1 is MNHEY and CDR2 is SVGEGT. The CDR3 is 16 amino acids. CDR3 loop: CASSRASLTGDSPLHF.

This chain connects TRBV5-1 to TRBJ2-6; lacking DNA, the TRBD1 call made by TCRdb goes unchecked. CDR1 and CDR2 from the germline V gene are SGHRS and YFSETQ. The CDR3 is made up of 22 amino acids. The CDR3 loop reads CASSLQLRDTGTQRSGANVLTF.

The gene calls are TRBV9 and TRBJ2-1. The germline V gene has CDR1 SGDLS and CDR2 YYNGEE. The CDR3 extends over 12 amino acids. The CDR3 protein is CASSVDPNEQFF.

V is TRBV12-3 or TRBV12-4 and J is TRBJ2-7. The CDR3 spans 13 residues. CDR3 residues: CASSLQETYEQYF.

The chain links TRBV7-2 to TRBJ2-1; TCRdb outputs TRBD2, but without DNA this stays unchecked. CDR1 is SGHTA, CDR2 FQGNSA, per germline. This CDR3 comprises 14 residues. The CDR3 protein is CASSWSGGGDEQFF.

The chain carries TRBV7-8 and TRBJ1-1. The germline V gene encodes CDR1 SGHVS and CDR2 FQNEAQ. CDR3 length equals 12 residues. The CDR3 protein is CASSFRTFEAFF.

V usage is TRBV19 and J usage is TRBJ1-2. Germline CDR1 is LNHDA and CDR2 is SQIVND (reference sequence). This CDR3 comprises 17 residues. CDR3 protein: CASSIMAEGIANYGYTF.

The CDR3: CASSLVVRGDTQYF. The rearrangement uses TRBV7-2 and TRBJ2-3; the D call of TRBD1 rests on TCRdb alone, since no DNA is present to check it. The CDR3 loop spans 14 amino acids. Germline-derived CDR1 and CDR2 are SGHTA and FQGNSA.

This sequence joins TRBV5-4 and TRBJ2-5; as DNA is missing, the TRBD1 call by TCRdb cannot be tested. The CDR3 runs to 15 residues. In germline, CDR1 is SGHNT, CDR2 YYREEE (reference sequence). CDR3 region: CASSWNRAPQETQYF.

The chain has TRBV3-1 and TRBJ1-1; TCRdb calls TRBD1, which cannot be checked without DNA. The CDR3 extends over 14 amino acids. From germline, CDR1 is LGHDT and CDR2 YNNKEL (reference sequence). The CDR3 sequence: CASSPPGGLTEAFF. The variable domain in full, with the rest retrieved from reference TRBV3-1 and TRBJ1-1, is DTAVSQTPKYLVTQMGNDKSIKCEQNLGHDTMYWYKQDSKKFLKIMFSYNNKELIINETVPNRFSPKSPDKAHLNLHINSLELGDSAVYFCASSPPGGLTEAFFGQGTRLTVV.

The chain couples TRBV6-1 to TRBJ1-1. From germline, CDR1 is MNHNS and CDR2 SASEGT. The CDR3 spans 11 residues. Here the CDR3 reads CASTHHSGAFF.

The rearrangement joins TRBV11-2 to TRBJ1-2; no DNA is available, so the TRBD1 call from TCRdb remains unchecked. The length of the CDR3 is 15 residues. Germline CDR1 SGHAT, CDR2 FQNNGV. The CDR3 spells CASSLGGQGMGGYTF.

The chain couples TRBV6-1 to TRBJ1-5. This CDR3 contains 15 residues. CDR1 is MNHNS and CDR2 is SASEGT in the germline V gene. CDR3 sequence: CASSEALRSNQPQHF.

This rearrangement joins TRBV10-3 to TRBJ1-5; TCRdb's D gene call, TRBD1, goes unchecked for lack of DNA. Germline V lookup: CDR1 ENHRY, CDR2 SYGVKD. The CDR3 is made up of 16 amino acids. The CDR3 spells CAIAQGGYGSNQPLHF.

V is TRBV29-1 and J is TRBJ1-2; no DNA is available, so the TRBD1 call from TCRdb remains unchecked. Per germline, CDR1 SQVTM and CDR2 ANQGSEA. The CDR3 spans 16 residues. This CDR3 is CSVEVPPTGFDYGYTF.

The chain combines TRBV10-3 with TRBJ2-7; TCRdb's assignment of TRBD2 cannot be checked, as there is no DNA. The CDR3 is 12 residues long. Germline V gene sequence: CDR1 ENHRY, CDR2 SYGVKD. This chain's CDR3 is CAISTSGSYEYF.

The genes are TRBV28 and TRBJ1-2; without DNA, the TCRdb call of TRBD1 cannot be checked. The germline CDR1 and CDR2 sequences are MDHEN and SYDVKM. There are 13 residues in the CDR3. CDR3 loop: CASSPALNYGYTF.

The V call is TRBV18, the J call TRBJ2-2; TCRdb indicates TRBD2, and absent DNA this call remains unverified. The CDR3 sequence is 13 residues long. Germline V CDR1 and CDR2: KGHSH, LQKENI. CDR3 amino acids: CASSEVLDGELFF.

The V call is TRBV7-6, the J call TRBJ1-1; the TRBD1 assignment by TCRdb is unverifiable without DNA. The CDR3 extends over 15 amino acids. In germline, CDR1 is SGHVS, CDR2 FNYEAQ. CDR3 region: CASSLIGAGGTEAFF. Variable domain in full (rest from reference TRBV7-6 and TRBJ1-1): GAGVSQSPRYKVTKRGQDVALRCDPISGHVSLYWYRQALGQGPEFLTYFNYEAQQDKSGLPNDRFSAERPEGSISTLTIQRTEQRDSAMYRCASSLIGAGGTEAFFGQGTRLTVV.

The CDR3 here is CASSLGQGKGGYTF. This chain links TRBV5-1 with TRBJ1-2; as DNA is missing, the TRBD1 call by TCRdb cannot be tested. Germline CDR1 and CDR2: SGHRS and YFSETQ. The CDR3 totals 14 residues.

V is TRBV27 and J is TRBJ2-6; TCRdb gives TRBD1 as the D gene, but with no DNA this cannot be confirmed. Germline V gene sequence: CDR1 MNHEY, CDR2 SMNVEV (reference sequence). This CDR3 comprises 13 residues. CDR3 sequence reads: CASGRAGANVLTF.